The rows below give T cell receptor beta chains drawn from one sample of a study of cytomegalovirus exposure and HLA in healthy donors. Generated by immunoSEQ multiplex PCR, the TCRdb table keeps only in-frame clones and is missing some. This sample carries 110,000 or so clones, 88% of them seen once, and the ten largest clones take 2% to 2.5%. Specimen: PBMCs. These receptors all stem from a young woman in good health and CMV-seronegative. The CDR3 runs from the conserved cysteine through the conserved F or W. The D gene is left open where the match is weak. Size is stated for part of the rows, as once, few or many counts, or as a class when the clone is expanded.

J: TRBJ2-7
V: TRBV14
D: -
size: -
DNA: TGTGCCAGCAGCCAACTTGACAGCCCCACGTACGAGCAGTACTTC
CDR3: CASSQLDSPTYEQYF

J: TRBJ1-1
V: TRBV6-5
D: -
size: -
DNA: TGTGCCAGCAGCTCCTTACAGAACACTGAAGCTTTCTTT
CDR3: CASSSLQNTEAFF

J: TRBJ2-1
V: TRBV13
D: TRBD2
size: -
DNA: TGTGCCAGCAGCTCCCGGACTAGCGGGGGTAGTGAGCAGTTCTTC
CDR3: CASSSRTSGGSEQFF

J: TRBJ2-1
V: TRBV29-1
D: TRBD2
size: -
DNA: TGCAGCGCTACCGGGACTAGCAATTTCAATGAGCAGTTCTTC
CDR3: CSATGTSNFNEQFF

J: TRBJ1-1
V: TRBV7-9
D: TRBD1
size: -
DNA: TGTGCCAGCAGCGCGGGACAGGAAGCTTTCTTT
CDR3: CASSAGQEAFF

J: TRBJ1-5
V: TRBV28
D: -
size: -
DNA: TGTGCCAGCAGTCTCGTTCCTGACAGTCAGCCCCAGCATTTT
CDR3: CASSLVPDSQPQHF

J: TRBJ2-1
V: TRBV7-6
D: -
size: -
DNA: TGTGCCAGCAGCCCTACCCCCCCGCTCTCCTACAATGAGCAGTTCTTC
CDR3: CASSPTPPLSYNEQFF

J: TRBJ1-1
V: TRBV4-3
D: -
size: -
DNA: TGCGCCAGCAGCCGCCCAGCATTGGGGGGATCGAGTGAAGCTTTCTTT
CDR3: CASSRPALGGSSEAFF

J: TRBJ1-1
V: TRBV9
D: -
size: -
DNA: TGTGCCAGCAGCAAACAGTACTGGGTCACTGAAGCTTTCTTT
CDR3: CASSKQYWVTEAFF

J: TRBJ2-7
V: TRBV7-6
D: TRBD2
size: -
DNA: TGTGCCAGCAGCTTAAGGCTAGCGGGAGGGCCTTACGAGCAGTACTTC
CDR3: CASSLRLAGGPYEQYF

J: TRBJ2-3
V: TRBV9
D: TRBD2
size: -
DNA: TGTGCCAGCAGCGAGCTTAGCGGGAGCACAGATACGCAGTATTTT
CDR3: CASSELSGSTDTQYF

J: TRBJ1-5
V: TRBV23-1
D: -
size: -
DNA: TGCGCCAGCAGGCCCCAGGGCCCTCCCCAGCATTTT
CDR3: CASRPQGPPQHF

J: TRBJ2-5
V: TRBV2
D: TRBD2
size: -
DNA: TGTGCCAGCATTTATAGCGGGAGGGAGACCCAGTACTTC
CDR3: CASIYSGRETQYF

J: TRBJ1-4
V: TRBV7-6
D: -
size: -
DNA: TGTGCCAGCAGCTTAGGTCGGGACACCTCTCTGGAAAAACTGTTTTTT
CDR3: CASSLGRDTSLEKLFF

J: TRBJ2-7
V: TRBV7-2
D: -
size: -
DNA: TGTGCCAGCAGCTTAGTTCATAGTAGCTACGAGCAGTACTTC
CDR3: CASSLVHSSYEQYF

J: TRBJ2-2
V: TRBV2
D: -
size: -
DNA: TGTGCCAGCAGTGGGTCGTCTAGAACCGGGGAGCTGTTTTTT
CDR3: CASSGSSRTGELFF

J: TRBJ1-5
V: TRBV19
D: -
size: -
DNA: TGTGCCAGTAGTTCAATCTCCCGGCAGCCCCAGCATTTT
CDR3: CASSSISRQPQHF

J: TRBJ2-2
V: TRBV27
D: TRBD2
size: -
DNA: TGTGCCAGCAACCGGGAGGGATACACCGGGGAGCTGTTTTTT
CDR3: CASNREGYTGELFF

J: TRBJ1-5
V: TRBV28
D: TRBD1
size: -
DNA: TGTGCCAGCAGGGCAGGGGGCGGGGATCAGCCCCAGCATTTT
CDR3: CASRAGGGDQPQHF

J: TRBJ2-2
V: TRBV7-9
D: TRBD1
size: once
DNA: TGTGCCAGCAGCCGAGGGGACAGGCTAAGTACCGGGGAGCTGTTTTTT
CDR3: CASSRGDRLSTGELFF

J: TRBJ2-7
V: TRBV27
D: -
size: -
DNA: TGTGCCAGCAGTTTAAGGTCGGGAGATGGGGGCTCCTACGAGCAGTACTTC
CDR3: CASSLRSGDGGSYEQYF

J: TRBJ1-2
V: TRBV7-2
D: -
size: -
DNA: TGTGCCAGCAGCTTGACGACAGCCTATGGCTACACCTTC
CDR3: CASSLTTAYGYTF

J: TRBJ2-1
V: TRBV4-2
D: -
size: few
DNA: TGTGCCAGCAGCCAGGGGGAACGGGAGTCGGATGAGCAGTTCTTC
CDR3: CASSQGERESDEQFF

J: TRBJ1-1
V: TRBV7-2
D: TRBD1
size: -
DNA: TGTGCCAGCAGCTTCCAAAGGAGACAGGGTCGAACTGAAGCTTTCTTT
CDR3: CASSFQRRQGRTEAFF

J: TRBJ1-2
V: TRBV9
D: -
size: -
DNA: TGTGCCAGCAGATCCGGGGAGTCGGGTGGCTACACCTTC
CDR3: CASRSGESGGYTF

J: TRBJ2-1
V: TRBV29-1
D: -
size: once
DNA: TGCAGCGTTGTCTTAGGACACCCCGAGCAGTTCTTC
CDR3: CSVVLGHPEQFF

J: TRBJ2-7
V: TRBV5-5
D: -
size: -
DNA: TGTGCCAGCAGCTCGGGTATAGCTATTGGCTACGAGCAGTACTTC
CDR3: CASSSGIAIGYEQYF

J: TRBJ2-3
V: TRBV6-1
D: -
size: -
DNA: TGTTTCGTGGGGGGAGTGTTCTCAGATACGCAGTATTTT
CDR3: CFVGGVFSDTQYF

J: TRBJ1-2
V: TRBV28
D: -
size: -
DNA: TGTGCCAGCAGTTTTTGGGTGACACTCACAGGTGGCGATGGCTACACCTTC
CDR3: CASSFWVTLTGGDGYTF

J: TRBJ1-1
V: TRBV5-1
D: -
size: -
DNA: TGCGCCAGCAGCTTGGGGGCAGGGGCGGACACTGAAGCTTTCTTT
CDR3: CASSLGAGADTEAFF

J: TRBJ1-2
V: TRBV4-3
D: -
size: -
DNA: TGCGCCAGCAGCCAAGACCACTCGGACAGACCCCATGGCTACACCTTC
CDR3: CASSQDHSDRPHGYTF

J: TRBJ1-5
V: TRBV28
D: TRBD1
size: -
DNA: TGTGCCAGCAGCCCCCGGAGGGGGCAGAGCAATCAGCCCCAGCATTTT
CDR3: CASSPRRGQSNQPQHF

J: TRBJ2-7
V: TRBV19
D: -
size: -
DNA: TGTGCCAGTAGTATAGTACGAGGCTACGAGCAGTACTTC
CDR3: CASSIVRGYEQYF

J: TRBJ2-2
V: TRBV28
D: TRBD2
size: -
DNA: TGTGCCAGTGTTATCGGGGGGCTAGCGGGAACCGGGGAGCTGTTTTTT
CDR3: CASVIGGLAGTGELFF

J: TRBJ2-7
V: TRBV5-4
D: -
size: -
DNA: TGTGCCAGCAGCTTACGGGGGTACTCCTACGAGCAGTACTTC
CDR3: CASSLRGYSYEQYF

J: TRBJ2-2
V: TRBV11-3
D: -
size: -
DNA: TGTGCCAGCAGCTTATACCGGGTTAAGGGAGTTAACACCGGGGAGCTGTTTTTT
CDR3: CASSLYRVKGVNTGELFF

J: TRBJ2-7
V: TRBV19
D: TRBD1
size: few
DNA: TGTGCCAGTAGTTCGGGGACAGGGACCTACGAGCAGTACTTC
CDR3: CASSSGTGTYEQYF

J: TRBJ2-5
V: TRBV28
D: TRBD2
size: -
DNA: TGTGCCAGCTCGTCCTCGACTAGCGGGAGATCTCGGGAGACCCAGTACTTC
CDR3: CASSSSTSGRSRETQYF

J: TRBJ2-7
V: TRBV11-2
D: -
size: -
DNA: TGTGCCAGCAGCGAAGGGACACCCCCTTACTTC
CDR3: CASSEGTPPYF

J: TRBJ2-1
V: TRBV30
D: TRBD2
size: -
DNA: TGTGCCTGGAGTTTCGGGGGGGGCTACAATGAGCAGTTCTTC
CDR3: CAWSFGGGYNEQFF

J: TRBJ1-6
V: TRBV2
D: TRBD1
size: -
DNA: TGTGCCAGCAGTCTCCAGGGGGACAGGTATAATTCACCCCTCCACTTT
CDR3: CASSLQGDRYNSPLHF

J: TRBJ1-1
V: TRBV30
D: TRBD1
size: many
DNA: TGTGCCTGGAAAGGGGGCGGGAGGGTCACTGAAGCTTTCTTT
CDR3: CAWKGGGRVTEAFF

J: TRBJ2-5
V: TRBV5-4
D: TRBD2
size: -
DNA: TGTGCCAGCAGTCGTAGCGGGGGGGCGCAGGAGACCCAGTACTTC
CDR3: CASSRSGGAQETQYF

J: TRBJ1-1
V: TRBV30
D: -
size: -
DNA: TGTGCCTGGATAAACACGTTTCATGGGAACACTGAAGCTTTCTTT
CDR3: CAWINTFHGNTEAFF

J: TRBJ1-4
V: TRBV6-4
D: -
size: -
DNA: TGTGCCAGCAGGGGGCTTAGGTTTGAAAAACTGTTTTTT
CDR3: CASRGLRFEKLFF

J: TRBJ2-5
V: TRBV5-1
D: -
size: once
DNA: TGCGCCAGCAGCTTTCCAGGGATGCAGACCCAGTACTTC
CDR3: CASSFPGMQTQYF

J: TRBJ1-3
V: TRBV7-6
D: TRBD1
size: -
DNA: TGTGCCAGCAGCAAACAGGGGATCTCTGGAAACACCATATATTTT
CDR3: CASSKQGISGNTIYF

J: TRBJ1-2
V: TRBV6-5
D: -
size: -
DNA: TGTGCCAGCAGTTACGTCGGGGGGCTGAGGAACGGCTACACCTTC
CDR3: CASSYVGGLRNGYTF

J: TRBJ2-5
V: TRBV11-2
D: -
size: -
DNA: TGTGCCAGCAGCTACCACTCGGGACAAAAGTACTTC
CDR3: CASSYHSGQKYF

J: TRBJ1-5
V: TRBV30
D: -
size: -
DNA: TGTGCCTGGAGTGTGGACAGTCTCAATCAGCCCCAGCATTTT
CDR3: CAWSVDSLNQPQHF

J: TRBJ1-1
V: TRBV11-1
D: TRBD1
size: -
DNA: TGTGCCAGCAGCCCGAGGGGGACAGGGATCAACCTGCGGGCTTTCTTT
CDR3: CASSPRGTGINLRAFF